A selection of T cell receptor beta chains follows, all from one sample in a study of CD8 T cells in Susac syndrome. Using its own MiXCR run on the immunoSEQ multiplex PCR reads, TCRdb lists one record per CDR3 protein. The sample has roughly 200,000 distinct CDR3 sequences; 90% to 95% are singletons. Sequencing used CD4+ T cells from PBMCs. These receptors all stem from a human donor in good health. Both conserved end residues are part of each CDR3. A D gene is named only where the DNA matches it firmly. Clone sizes are given selectively: once, few, many, or a class where the clone is expanded.

CDR3 protein,CDR3 DNA,clone size,V gene,D gene,J gene
CASSSAGGTWNEQFF,TGTGCCAGCAGCTCTGCAGGGGGCACGTGGAATGAGCAGTTCTTC,.,TRBV5-4,TRBD1,TRBJ2-1
CASSPDRASEQYF,TGCGCCAGCAGCCCCGACAGGGCTTCCGAGCAGTACTTC,.,TRBV10-2,TRBD1,TRBJ2-7
CASSRGTSGRSSYNEQFF,TGTGCCAGCAGTCGAGGGACTAGCGGGCGTAGCTCCTACAATGAGCAGTTCTTC,once,TRBV12-3/TRBV12-4,TRBD2,TRBJ2-1
CASSFRAGEQFF,TGTGCCAGCAGTTTTCGAGCGGGTGAGCAGTTCTTC,.,TRBV27,.,TRBJ2-1
CASSGTSGTMYNEQFF,TGTGCCAGCAGTGGAACCTCCGGGACGATGTACAATGAGCAGTTCTTC,.,TRBV6-1,.,TRBJ2-1
CASSLILNEQYF,TGTGCCAGCAGCTTAATCCTAAACGAGCAGTACTTC,.,TRBV7-2,.,TRBJ2-7
CATSASVTADGETQYF,TGTGCCACCAGTGCTTCGGTGACAGCCGATGGGGAGACCCAGTACTTC,.,TRBV24-1,.,TRBJ2-5
CAIKGTDTQYF,TGTGCCATCAAGGGGACAGATACGCAGTATTTT,.,TRBV10-3,.,TRBJ2-3
CASSFLLTVDEKLFF,TGTGCCAGCAGCTTTTTATTGACTGTGGATGAAAAACTGTTTTTT,.,TRBV7-9,.,TRBJ1-4
CSAESISGGSRSSYNEQFF,TGCAGTGCCGAGTCTATTTCAGGAGGGAGTCGCAGCTCCTACAATGAGCAGTTCTTC,.,TRBV20-1,.,TRBJ2-1
CASGLAGYNEQFF,TGTGCCAGCGGACTAGCGGGGTACAATGAGCAGTTCTTC,.,TRBV5-6,TRBD2,TRBJ2-1
CASSLEGGNSYEQYF,TGTGCCAGCAGCTTAGAAGGTGGGAACTCCTACGAGCAGTACTTC,.,TRBV7-8,.,TRBJ2-7
CASSEQGLAGVDIQYF,TGTGCCAGCAGTGAACAGGGACTAGCGGGAGTGGACATTCAGTACTTC,.,TRBV2,TRBD2,TRBJ2-4
CASSLASTSSGGPYEQYF,TGCGCCAGCAGCTTGGCGTCGACCAGTAGCGGGGGACCCTACGAGCAGTACTTC,.,TRBV5-1,TRBD2,TRBJ2-7
CSVEYSGRGAPYEQYF,TGCAGCGTTGAATATTCGGGCAGGGGAGCCCCCTACGAGCAGTACTTC,.,TRBV29-1,.,TRBJ2-7
CASSRMRERQGTGELFF,TGTGCCAGCAGTCGTATGAGAGAGCGACAGGGTACCGGGGAGCTGTTTTTT,.,TRBV6-1,TRBD1,TRBJ2-2
CASTRGDTGELFF,TGTGCCAGCACCAGGGGGGACACCGGGGAGCTGTTTTTT,.,TRBV9,.,TRBJ2-2
CASVGGSSYNEQFF,TGTGCCAGCGTGGGGGGTAGCTCCTACAATGAGCAGTTCTTC,.,TRBV12-3/TRBV12-4,.,TRBJ2-1
CSARDPIRRPGELFF,TGCAGTGCTAGAGACCCAATCAGGCGGCCCGGGGAGCTGTTTTTT,.,TRBV20-1,.,TRBJ2-2
CSARGTLPNYGYTF,TGCAGTGCAAGGGGGACACTACCTAACTATGGCTACACCTTC,.,TRBV20-1,.,TRBJ1-2
CASSYSGGPRGTEAFF,TGTGCCAGCAGTTATTCGGGGGGACCGAGGGGCACTGAAGCTTTCTTT,.,TRBV6-2/TRBV6-3,.,TRBJ1-1
CASSWQGRDHEQFF,TGTGCCAGCAGCTGGCAGGGTAGGGACCATGAGCAGTTCTTC,once,TRBV2,.,TRBJ2-1
CSVEGSRRGGDYYEQYF,TGCAGCGTTGAAGGCTCCCGGCGAGGGGGCGATTACTACGAGCAGTACTTC,.,TRBV29-1,TRBD1,TRBJ2-7
CASSTSGEQYF,TGTGCCAGTAGTACCTCTGGGGAGCAGTACTTC,.,TRBV19,.,TRBJ2-7
CSVEEAGPEAFF,TGCAGCGTTGAAGAAGCGGGACCCGAAGCTTTCTTT,.,TRBV29-1,.,TRBJ1-1
CSARGRGGYGYTF,TGCAGTGCTAGAGGGAGGGGGGGCTATGGCTACACCTTC,.,TRBV20-1,.,TRBJ1-2
CASSVSWEDTQYF,TGTGCCAGCAGTGTTTCTTGGGAGGATACGCAGTATTTT,.,TRBV25-1,.,TRBJ2-3
CSADGPHYNEQFF,TGCAGTGCTGATGGACCTCACTACAATGAGCAGTTCTTC,.,TRBV20-1,.,TRBJ2-1
CSVDSGQGGETQYF,TGCAGCGTGGATTCGGGACAAGGGGGGGAGACCCAGTACTTC,.,TRBV29-1,.,TRBJ2-5
CAWSVPRTGSRSGELFF,TGTGCCTGGAGTGTACCCCGGACAGGGTCCAGATCCGGGGAGCTGTTTTTT,.,TRBV30,TRBD1,TRBJ2-2
CASSQTPSGQPQHF,TGTGCCAGCAGCCAAACGCCCTCCGGTCAGCCCCAGCATTTT,.,TRBV3-1,.,TRBJ1-5
CSVFTGVNTEAFF,TGCAGCGTCTTCACAGGGGTGAACACTGAAGCTTTCTTT,.,TRBV29-1,TRBD1,TRBJ1-1
CSSTVQGGIQYF,TGCAGTTCCACCGTTCAGGGGGGCATTCAGTACTTC,.,TRBV20-1,.,TRBJ2-4
CAISLSGAKNYGYTF,TGTGCCATCAGTCTATCAGGGGCCAAGAACTATGGCTACACCTTC,.,TRBV10-3,.,TRBJ1-2
CSAREDRDNEQFF,TGCAGTGCTAGAGAAGACAGGGACAATGAGCAGTTCTTC,.,TRBV20-1,TRBD1,TRBJ2-1
CASSPGTSVGKNIQYF,TGTGCCAGCAGCCCGGGGACTAGCGTTGGCAAAAACATTCAGTACTTC,.,TRBV3-1,TRBD2,TRBJ2-4
CSVPRTGENTEAFF,TGCAGCGTTCCCCGGACAGGAGAGAACACTGAAGCTTTCTTT,.,TRBV29-1,TRBD1,TRBJ1-1
CASSVRTGDSSPLHF,TGTGCCAGCAGCGTAAGAACGGGGGACAGTTCACCCCTCCACTTT,.,TRBV9,TRBD1,TRBJ1-6
CSARVAGWGTQYF,TGCAGTGCTAGGGTAGCGGGCTGGGGGACCCAGTACTTC,.,TRBV20-1,TRBD2,TRBJ2-5
CASSQGTGAYNEQFF,TGTGCCAGTAGTCAAGGGACAGGGGCATACAATGAGCAGTTCTTC,once,TRBV19,TRBD1,TRBJ2-1
CASSLGAGWVGETQYF,TGTGCCAGCAGTTTAGGCGCGGGGTGGGTCGGCGAGACCCAGTACTTC,.,TRBV12-3/TRBV12-4,.,TRBJ2-5
CSAENEGYTF,TGCAGTGCTGAGAATGAAGGCTACACCTTC,.,TRBV20-1,.,TRBJ1-2
CSVRQGGNSPLHF,TGCAGCGTTCGTCAGGGTGGGAATTCACCCCTCCACTTT,once,TRBV29-1,.,TRBJ1-6
CASSAPGTNYGYTF,TGCGCCAGCAGCGCCCCTGGGACTAACTATGGCTACACCTTC,.,TRBV4-1,.,TRBJ1-2
CASSPRRDRNADTQYF,TGCGCCAGCAGCCCCCGCCGGGACAGGAACGCAGATACGCAGTATTTT,.,TRBV4-3,TRBD1,TRBJ2-3
CASSVRQASDTQYF,TGTGCCAGCAGCGTGAGACAGGCGTCAGATACGCAGTATTTT,.,TRBV9,.,TRBJ2-3
CASIRFTEAFF,TGTGCCAGTATCCGGTTCACTGAAGCTTTCTTT,.,TRBV27,.,TRBJ1-1
CASSLKRESTQYF,TGTGCCAGCAGCTTAAAACGGGAGTCTACGCAGTATTTT,.,TRBV3-1,.,TRBJ2-3
CSARDHRVQETQYF,TGCAGTGCTAGAGATCACCGGGTGCAAGAGACCCAGTACTTC,.,TRBV20-1,.,TRBJ2-5
CASSLVGGSYNEQFF,TGTGCCAGCAGCTTGGTCGGGGGTTCCTACAATGAGCAGTTCTTC,once,TRBV5-6,.,TRBJ2-1
CASSPRQGTEAFF,TGTGCCAGCAGTCCTCGACAGGGAACTGAAGCTTTCTTT,.,TRBV12-3/TRBV12-4,TRBD1,TRBJ1-1
CASSLDSAGQETQYF,TGTGCCAGCAGCTTAGATAGTGCTGGGCAAGAGACCCAGTACTTC,.,TRBV7-9,.,TRBJ2-5
CASSLGPRGISANVLTF,TGTGCCAGCAGCTTAGGTCCTAGGGGGATCTCCGCCAACGTCCTGACTTTC,.,TRBV13,.,TRBJ2-6
CASSFSGRRAGELFF,TGTGCCAGCAGCTTTAGCGGGAGGAGGGCCGGGGAGCTGTTTTTT,.,TRBV7-3,TRBD2,TRBJ2-2
CSATLQYNEQFF,TGCAGTGCTACCCTACAGTACAATGAGCAGTTCTTC,.,TRBV20-1,.,TRBJ2-1